The sequence of this TCR beta chain was determined in a study of cytomegalovirus exposure and HLA in healthy donors. Researchers ran the PCR with 60 Vbeta and 13 Jbeta primers. TCRdb's table, derived via immunoSEQ multiplex PCR, lists solely in-frame clones and lacks some. The repertoire holds over 150,000 clones, roughly 76% seen once, with about 2% in the top ten. The CDR3 runs 15 residues. CDR1 SGHVS and CDR2 FQNEAQ come from the germline V gene. V lost 5 bases and J lost 5; bases outside the gene matches: 5. Sequenced input: PBMCs. The V gene is TRBV7-8, the J gene TRBJ1-4; 10 bases align to TRBD1. This clonotype originated in a human donor in good health. CDR3 in DNA: TGTGCCAGCAGCACAGCGGGACAGGGGAATGAAAAACTGTTTTTT. Amino acids: CASSTAGQGNEKLFF.